The 3 T cell receptor beta chains below were found in one sample sequenced in a study of T cell changes during pregnancy in multiple sclerosis (dated by TCRdb to between 2018 and 2021). Libraries were constructed by the immunoSEQ multiplex PCR assay. Here the immuneACCESS table is served through TCRdb, limited to in-frame sequences with V and J called. Missing clones are a known gap in these copies; in checked studies unresolved V genes cover under half, and the rest lacks a known reason. A total of more than 70,000 clones appear in this sample, around 93% of them only once. The top ten clonotypes cover roughly 0.91% of the sample. Sequenced material: peripheral blood, taken before pregnancy. These receptors were obtained from a female donor with multiple sclerosis, enrolled in a pregnancy study.

This chain uses TRBV5-1 with TRBJ2-7, with D perhaps matching TRBD1 (6 bases). The length of the CDR3 is 15 residues. Deletions cut 2 bases from V and 0 bases from J, with 12 bases between. Germline values: CDR1 SGHRS, CDR2 YFSETQ. CDR3 coding DNA: TGCGCCAGCAGCTTCGAGGGGGTTAGCTCCTACGAGCAGTACTTC. It specifies CASSFEGVSSYEQYF. Full variable domain (missing parts from reference TRBV5-1 and TRBJ2-7): KAGVTQTPRYLIKTRGQQVTLSCSPISGHRSVSWYQQTPGQGLQFLFEYFSETQRNKGNFPGRFSGRQFSNSRSEMNVSTLELGDSALYLCASSFEGVSSYEQYFGPGTRLTVT.

The rearrangement links TRBV7-9 to TRBJ2-7, with 8 bases aligning to TRBD1. CDR3 size: 16 residues. V was pared by 5 bases and J by 3 bases, with 12 bases of the junction left unmatched. Germline CDR1 and CDR2: SEHNR and FQNEAQ (reference sequence). The CDR3 here is CASSLGRDRISYEQYF. For the CDR3, the DNA is TGTGCCAGCAGCCTCGGCCGGGACAGGATAAGCTACGAGCAGTACTTC.

The V call is TRBV11-2, the J call TRBJ1-1; the match to TRBD1 covers 9 bases. This CDR3 is built from 12 residues. Germline V lookup: CDR1 SGHAT, CDR2 FQNNGV. The junction had 5 bases not matched to a gene; V was cut back by 2 bases and J by 13 bases. DNA for the CDR3: TGTGCCAGCAGCTTACCTACAGGGGGCCTTTTCTTT. Residues: CASSLPTGGLFF.